This is a list of T cell receptor beta chains from one sample in a study of identical twins. TCRdb fed the 5' RACE reads into MiXCR, producing one record per CDR3 protein. The profile shows around 1.7 million distinct CDR3 sequences, around 29% of them singletons. Sequenced: cord blood. The receptors shown here come from a newborn girl in good health. CDR3s include the opening cysteine and the closing phenylalanine or tryptophan. A D gene is named only where the DNA matches it firmly. Part of the rows lack a size; the others show once, few, many or a class for expanded clones.

j_gene: TRBJ2-3; v_gene: TRBV12-3/TRBV12-4; d_gene: TRBD2; abundance: few; CDR3nt: TGTGCCAGTTTTGTAGCGGGAGAAGGTACGCAGTATTTT; CDR3aa: CASFVAGEGTQYF
j_gene: TRBJ1-5; v_gene: TRBV12-3/TRBV12-4; d_gene: -; abundance: -; CDR3nt: TGTGCCAGCAGTTTTCGGTATCAGCCCCAGCATTTT; CDR3aa: CASSFRYQPQHF
j_gene: TRBJ2-3; v_gene: TRBV10-3; d_gene: TRBD2; abundance: few; CDR3nt: TGTGCCATCAGTGACGGCGGGGGGGTTCCGGGGACAGATACGCAGTATTTT; CDR3aa: CAISDGGGVPGTDTQYF
j_gene: TRBJ2-3; v_gene: TRBV28; d_gene: TRBD1; abundance: -; CDR3nt: TGTGCCACCGACAGGGCCGATACGCAGTATTTT; CDR3aa: CATDRADTQYF
j_gene: TRBJ2-7; v_gene: TRBV29-1; d_gene: -; abundance: -; CDR3nt: TGCAGCGCCCCGGCTTATACAGGGCACGAGCAGTACTTC; CDR3aa: CSAPAYTGHEQYF
j_gene: TRBJ2-3; v_gene: TRBV20-1; d_gene: -; abundance: -; CDR3nt: TGCAGTGCTAGAGGGACTTTGCAGTATTTT; CDR3aa: CSARGTLQYF
j_gene: TRBJ2-7; v_gene: TRBV5-1; d_gene: -; abundance: -; CDR3nt: TGCGCCAGCAGCTTGGGGCTAGTCTCCATCTACGAGCAGTACTTC; CDR3aa: CASSLGLVSIYEQYF
j_gene: TRBJ1-6; v_gene: TRBV4-2; d_gene: -; abundance: few; CDR3nt: TGTGCCAGCAGCCCGGACGGACAAAATTCACCCCTCCACTTT; CDR3aa: CASSPDGQNSPLHF
j_gene: TRBJ2-1; v_gene: TRBV5-1; d_gene: -; abundance: -; CDR3nt: TGCGCCAGCAGCCAGTGGATTAGCTCCTACAATGAGCAGTTCTTC; CDR3aa: CASSQWISSYNEQFF
j_gene: TRBJ1-4; v_gene: TRBV5-1; d_gene: -; abundance: few; CDR3nt: TGCGCCAGCAGCTTGGAGGGTCCCTGGGTTGAAAAACTGTTTTTT; CDR3aa: CASSLEGPWVEKLFF
j_gene: TRBJ1-2; v_gene: TRBV6-5; d_gene: -; abundance: -; CDR3nt: TGTGCCAGCAGTCACTCCCTCAGGGGCGGTAGCTATGGCTACACCTTC; CDR3aa: CASSHSLRGGSYGYTF
j_gene: TRBJ2-5; v_gene: TRBV20-1; d_gene: TRBD2; abundance: few; CDR3nt: TGCAGTGCTAGTGGCCCAGCGGGACACCAAGAGACCCAGTACTTC; CDR3aa: CSASGPAGHQETQYF
j_gene: TRBJ1-4; v_gene: TRBV27; d_gene: -; abundance: few; CDR3nt: TGTGCCAGCAGTTTTGGAGGGCCCAATGAAAAACTGTTTTTT; CDR3aa: CASSFGGPNEKLFF
j_gene: TRBJ2-2; v_gene: TRBV5-1; d_gene: -; abundance: -; CDR3nt: TGCGCCAGCAGCTTCCCCCCAATGGGTAGCGGTGGGGCCAACGCCGGGGAGCTGTTTTTT; CDR3aa: CASSFPPMGSGGANAGELFF
j_gene: TRBJ2-7; v_gene: TRBV9; d_gene: -; abundance: few; CDR3nt: TGTGCCAGCAGCGTAGACACAGGGACCTACGAGCAGTACTTC; CDR3aa: CASSVDTGTYEQYF
j_gene: TRBJ2-3; v_gene: TRBV12-5; d_gene: -; abundance: many; CDR3nt: TGTGCTAGTGGTTTGGGGAGCACAGATACGCAGTATTTT; CDR3aa: CASGLGSTDTQYF
j_gene: TRBJ1-5; v_gene: TRBV10-3; d_gene: -; abundance: -; CDR3nt: TGTGCCATCAGTAAGGGAGGGGGCAATCAGCCCCAGCATTTT; CDR3aa: CAISKGGGNQPQHF
j_gene: TRBJ2-7; v_gene: TRBV28; d_gene: TRBD1; abundance: few; CDR3nt: TGTGCCAGCAGTTGGGACAGCGACTACGAGCAGTACTTC; CDR3aa: CASSWDSDYEQYF
j_gene: TRBJ2-5; v_gene: TRBV20-1; d_gene: -; abundance: -; CDR3nt: TGCAGTGCTATCTACAGAAACCAAGAGACCCAGTACTTC; CDR3aa: CSAIYRNQETQYF
j_gene: TRBJ1-5; v_gene: TRBV12-3/TRBV12-4; d_gene: -; abundance: -; CDR3nt: TGTGCCAGCAGCAAGACAGCCCGTCAGCCCCAGCATTTT; CDR3aa: CASSKTARQPQHF